These 26 T cell receptor beta chains came from one sample sequenced in a study of cytomegalovirus exposure and HLA in healthy donors. The PCR contained 60 Vbeta and 13 Jbeta primers. Clones were read by immunoSEQ multiplex PCR, and TCRdb kept only the in-frame ones, dropping some. The table shows approximately 82,000 clones, with roughly a tenth occurring only once. The sequenced sample was PBMCs. The receptors were gathered from a man aged 60-69 years in good health and CMV-seropositive.

In its sample, this clone was seen a few times. V gene TRBV5-1 combines with J gene TRBJ1-2; a possible D gene is TRBD1 (5 bases). The germline gives CDR1 SGHRS, CDR2 YFSETQ. The CDR3 has 16 residues. V gave up 4 bases and J gave up 1 base, with 17 bases separating them. The CDR3 loop reads CASSDRTTPDNYGYTF. The DNA for the CDR3 is TGCGCCAGCAGCGATAGGACAACCCCCGATAACTATGGCTACACCTTC.

Concerning this clone itself: Germline is not matched at one junction end, which may reflect a read error. As DNA, the CDR3 is TGTGCTAGCAGCTTAGGACTAGCGGGGGGCGGGGAGCAGTTCTTC. Translated, it gives CASSLGLAGGGEQFF. The V gene is TRBV7-7, the J gene TRBJ2-1; 14 bases align to TRBD2. CDR3 length equals 15 residues. CDR1 is SSHAT and CDR2 is FNYEAQ in the germline V gene (reference sequence).

V is TRBV5-1 and J is TRBJ2-3; D may be TRBD2 (6 bases). Germline V gives CDR1 SGHRS, CDR2 YFSETQ. V lost 7 bases and J 3 bases, leaving 12 bases between the germline ends. CDR3 size: 13 residues. The CDR3 nucleotides read TGCGCCAGCGGCCCCGGGGGAACAGATACGCAGTATTTT. The encoded protein is CASGPGGTDTQYF.

This clone appeared a few times. The V gene is TRBV6-5, the J gene TRBJ2-7, with D hard to call. Germline CDR1 MNHEY, CDR2 SVGAGI. Trimming shortened V by 4 bases and J by 5 bases, and 6 bases separated the two germline ends. This CDR3 region has 11 residues. The CDR3, as DNA: TGTGCCAGCAGTTTCACTAACGAGCAGTACTTC. Amino acids: CASSFTNEQYF.

The chain combines TRBV7-2 with TRBJ2-3; maybe TRBD2 (5 bases). The V gene lost 2 bases and the J gene lost 6 bases, with 15 bases spanning the gap. Germline values: CDR1 SGHTA, CDR2 FQGNSA. CDR3 length: 15 amino acids. In DNA, the CDR3 is TGTGCCAGCAGCTTATCGGGGAGCATCTTTGATACGCAGTATTTT. Translated: CASSLSGSIFDTQYF. Filled out from reference TRBV7-2 and TRBJ2-3, the complete variable domain reads GAGVSQSPSNKVTEKGKDVELRCDPISGHTALYWYRQSLGQGLEFLIYFQGNSAPDKSGLPSDRFSAERTGGSVSTLTIQRTQQEDSAVYLCASSLSGSIFDTQYFGPGTRLTVL.

This clone was seen a few times. This chain's CDR3 is CAWSEPHRSPGANVLTF. The CDR3 DNA sequence: TGTGCCTGGAGTGAACCTCACAGGTCCCCTGGGGCCAACGTCCTGACTTTC. The chain has TRBV30 and TRBJ2-6, with a possible D match to TRBD1 (5 bases). V was cut by 1 base and J by 2 bases, with 15 bases left in between. CDR3 length: 17 residues. Germline V CDR1 and CDR2: GTSNPN, SVGIG (reference sequence).

This clone was detected a few times. The V gene is TRBV28, the J gene TRBJ1-5; TRBD1 is a possible D gene (5 bases). CDR1 and CDR2 from the germline V gene are MDHEN and SYDVKM. The CDR3 extends over 16 amino acids. V shed 2 bases and J shed 3 bases, with 14 bases lying between them. In DNA form, the CDR3 reads TGTGCCAGCAGTTTACGGGGACTTGGAAACAATCAGCCCCAGCATTTT. Encoded protein: CASSLRGLGNNQPQHF.

This clone has just a few counts. The chain links TRBV6-1 to TRBJ2-7; D may be TRBD1 (6 bases). Germline loops: CDR1 MNHNS, CDR2 SASEGT. The CDR3 length is 14 residues. The germline V and J ends were trimmed by 6 bases and 3 bases, with 15 bases remaining between them. The CDR3: CASRFGMDSYEQYF. In nucleotides, the CDR3 is TGTGCCAGCAGGTTTGGGATGGACAGCTACGAGCAGTACTTC.

V usage is TRBV6-5 and J usage is TRBJ1-5, with a tentative D call TRBD1 (6 bases). The CDR3 runs to 14 residues. V was shortened by 2 bases and J by 6 bases, with 11 bases between the two germline ends. Germline values: CDR1 MNHEY, CDR2 SVGAGI. The CDR3 region is CASSYRGGGQPQHF. The CDR3 bases are TGTGCCAGCAGTTACAGGGGGGGCGGTCAGCCCCAGCATTTT.

The V call is TRBV7-9, the J call TRBJ2-6; 8 nucleotides line up with TRBD1. J gave up 2 bases and V 5 bases, and 2 bases lay outside the gene matches. The CDR3 contains 15 residues. Germline V gene data show CDR1 as SEHNR and CDR2 as FQNEAQ (reference sequence). CDR3: CASSKQGAGANVLTF. CDR3 coding DNA: TGTGCCAGCAGCAAACAGGGGGCTGGGGCCAACGTCCTGACTTTC.

The J gene is TRBJ2-3, the V gene TRBV4-1; D remains unclear. Trimming cost V 1 base and J 1 base, with 6 bases left between them. The CDR3 covers 14 residues. Germline-derived CDR1 and CDR2 are MGHRA and YSYEKL. CDR3 DNA: TGCGCCAGCAGCCAAGGCCCAGGCACAGATACGCAGTATTTT. This sequence encodes CASSQGPGTDTQYF.

The chain joins TRBV9 to TRBJ2-4; TRBD1 might be the D (6 bases). Germline V lookup: CDR1 SGDLS, CDR2 YYNGEE. This CDR3 contains 14 residues. With 5 bases removed from V and 8 bases from J, the gap between germline ends came to 17 bases. CDR3 loop: CASSVSRGMDIQYF. CDR3 DNA: TGTGCCAGCAGTGTCTCGAGGGGGATGGACATTCAGTACTTC.

This chain links TRBV5-1 with TRBJ2-1; D uncertain. The CDR3 sequence is 16 residues long. Germline lookup yields CDR1 SGHRS and CDR2 YFSETQ. The V end lost 0 bases, the J end lost 4 bases, and 14 bases lay between the germline ends. In DNA form, the CDR3 reads TGCGCCAGCAGCTTGGCCGAGGTGGCGGATTACAATGAGCAGTTCTTC. Protein sequence: CASSLAEVADYNEQFF. Filled out from reference TRBV5-1 and TRBJ2-1, the complete variable domain reads KAGVTQTPRYLIKTRGQQVTLSCSPISGHRSVSWYQQTPGQGLQFLFEYFSETQRNKGNFPGRFSGRQFSNSRSEMNVSTLELGDSALYLCASSLAEVADYNEQFFGPGTRLTVL.

In its sample, this clone was seen a few times. The rearrangement links TRBV5-4 to TRBJ2-2, with D possibly TRBD2 on 6 matching bases. The germline V gene encodes CDR1 SGHNT and CDR2 YYREEE (reference sequence). There are 15 residues in the CDR3. V was cut by 4 bases and J by 4 bases, with 14 bases left in between. DNA for the CDR3: TGTGCCAGCAGCCTTCGGGGAGGAGGCACCGGGGAGCTGTTTTTT. Translated, it gives CASSLRGGGTGELFF.

The genes are TRBV28 and TRBJ2-3, with 9 bases that match TRBD2. Trimming at V came to 8 bases and at J to 4 bases, leaving 13 bases not matched to a gene. This CDR3 spans 16 amino acids. Per the germline V gene, CDR1 is MDHEN and CDR2 is SYDVKM. The CDR3 bases are TGTGCCAGCTTGGAATGGGTTAGCGGGAGTGCAGATACGCAGTATTTT. Its translation: CASLEWVSGSADTQYF.

V and J are TRBV9 and TRBJ2-5, with D possibly matching TRBD2 (6 bases). CDR3 length equals 13 residues. Germline V gives CDR1 SGDLS, CDR2 YYNGEE. With 2 bases removed from V and 1 base from J, the gap between germline ends came to 6 bases. The CDR3 is CASSVGLQETQYF. The CDR3 DNA reads TGTGCCAGCAGCGTGGGACTCCAAGAGACCCAGTACTTC.

In this sample, this clone turned up a few times. This chain connects TRBV28 to TRBJ2-5, with 10 bases matching TRBD2. This CDR3 has 16 amino acids. With 1 base clipped from V and 1 base from J, the junction kept 3 bases outside the gene matches. Germline lookup yields CDR1 MDHEN and CDR2 SYDVKM. CDR3 sequence reads: CASSLSSGGGQETQYF. For the CDR3, the DNA is TGTGCCAGCAGTTTATCGAGCGGGGGGGGCCAAGAGACCCAGTACTTC. Full variable domain (outside the CDR3, taken from reference TRBV28 and TRBJ2-5): DVKVTQSSRYLVKRTGEKVFLECVQDMDHENMFWYRQDPGLGLRLIYFSYDVKMKEKGDIPEGYSVSREKKERFSLILESASTNQTSMYLCASSLSSGGGQETQYFGPGTRLLVL.

Points on this clone: The same CDR3 arises from other DNA sequences in this sample as well. This rearrangement joins TRBV27 to TRBJ2-5; tentatively, D is TRBD2 (5 bases). V dropped 3 bases and J dropped 5 bases, with 10 bases sitting between them. Germline V gene lookup returns CDR1 MNHEY and CDR2 SMNVEV (reference sequence). The CDR3 extends over 13 amino acids. The CDR3 sequence: CASSFGGGETQYF. DNA for the CDR3: TGTGCCAGCAGTTTTGGTGGAGGCGAGACCCAGTACTTC.

The J gene is TRBJ1-2, the V gene TRBV14, with D possibly matching TRBD1 (5 bases). V dropped 3 bases and J dropped 5 bases, with 13 bases sitting between them. This CDR3 comprises 14 residues. The germline V gene has CDR1 SGHDN and CDR2 FVKESK. The CDR3 is CASSHPGGSYGYTF. The DNA for the CDR3 is TGTGCCAGCAGCCACCCTGGGGGGTCGTATGGCTACACCTTC.

The chain is built from TRBV30 and TRBJ2-2; D perhaps matches TRBD1 (6 bases). In germline, CDR1 is GTSNPN, CDR2 SVGIG (reference sequence). Trimming stripped 3 bases from V and 4 bases from J, with 12 bases between. CDR3 length: 14 amino acids. The CDR3: CAWRVDSGTGELFF. The CDR3 bases are TGTGCCTGGAGGGTGGACAGCGGCACCGGGGAGCTGTTTTTT.

The chain links TRBV7-9 to TRBJ1-5, with D possibly matching TRBD1 (5 bases). The V gene's germline CDR1 is SEHNR and CDR2 FQNEAQ (reference sequence). The V and J ends lost 4 bases and 6 bases respectively, with 19 bases between them. The CDR3 covers 16 residues. The CDR3 bases are TGTGCCAGCAGCTCCAGCGGGGGAGGCGGCAGTCAGCCCCAGCATTTT. Amino acid sequence: CASSSSGGGGSQPQHF. Full variable domain (remainder filled in from reference TRBV7-9 and TRBJ1-5): DTGVSQNPRHKITKRGQNVTFRCDPISEHNRLYWYRQTLGQGPEFLTYFQNEAQLEKSRLLSDRFSAERPKGSFSTLEIQRTEQGDSAMYLCASSSSGGGGSQPQHFGDGTRLSIL.

The table lists this clone with a few counts. This chain links TRBV4-1 with TRBJ1-1; TRBD1 is a possible D gene (5 bases). The CDR3 is 11 amino acids. Trimming removed 6 bases from V and 6 bases from J, with 8 bases in between. CDR1 is MGHRA, CDR2 YSYEKL, per germline. The CDR3 here is CASRGGAEAFF. Here the CDR3 DNA reads TGCGCCAGCAGGGGGGGGGCTGAAGCTTTCTTT.

This clone was observed a few times. V gene TRBV7-8 combines with J gene TRBJ1-1; 8 bases are a match to TRBD1. CDR3 length: 15 amino acids. V dropped 5 bases and J dropped 1; count of bases not matched to a gene: 6. Germline CDR1 and CDR2: SGHVS and FQNEAQ. CDR3 DNA: TGTGCCAGCAGCCCTAGACAGGGGAGGAACACTGAAGCTTTCTTT. Protein product: CASSPRQGRNTEAFF.

The chain links TRBV11-1 to TRBJ1-2; the D gene is possibly TRBD1 (6 bases). This CDR3 has 13 amino acids. The ends were cut back, 5 bases at V and 8 bases at J, with 15 bases in the middle. Germline V gene sequence: CDR1 SGHAT, CDR2 FQDESV (reference sequence). The CDR3 loop reads CASSPGGALGYTF. The CDR3 region has the DNA TGTGCCAGCAGCCCCGGGGGGGCACTCGGCTACACCTTC.

This clone showed up just a few times. This chain connects TRBV15 to TRBJ1-4; no clear D gene. V was cut by 0 bases and J by 8 bases, with 7 bases left in between. Germline V lookup: CDR1 LNHNV, CDR2 YYDKDF (reference sequence). The length of the CDR3 is 13 residues. The chain's CDR3 is CATSRESREKLFF. The CDR3, as DNA: TGTGCCACCAGCAGAGAAAGTAGAGAAAAACTGTTTTTT.

The chain recombines TRBV5-4 with TRBJ1-1; 7 nucleotides agree with TRBD1. J gave up 1 base and V 2 bases, and 2 bases lay outside the gene matches. The CDR3 contains 14 residues. Per the germline V gene, CDR1 is SGHNT and CDR2 is YYREEE (reference sequence). For the CDR3, the DNA is TGTGCCAGCAGCTTTCAGGGGGGGAACACTGAAGCTTTCTTT. This translates into CASSFQGGNTEAFF.